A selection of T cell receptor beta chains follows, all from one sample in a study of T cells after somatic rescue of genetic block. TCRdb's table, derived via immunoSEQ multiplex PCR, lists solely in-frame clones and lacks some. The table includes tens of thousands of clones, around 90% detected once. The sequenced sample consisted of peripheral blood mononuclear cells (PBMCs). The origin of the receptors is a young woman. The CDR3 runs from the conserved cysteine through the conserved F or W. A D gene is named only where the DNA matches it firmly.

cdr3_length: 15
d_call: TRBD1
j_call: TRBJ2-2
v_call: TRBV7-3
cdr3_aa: CASSRQGTNTGELFF
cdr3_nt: TGTGCCAGCAGCAGACAGGGGACGAACACCGGGGAGCTGTTTTTT

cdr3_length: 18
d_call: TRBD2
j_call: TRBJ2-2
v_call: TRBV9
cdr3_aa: CASSVARLAGAPGGELFF
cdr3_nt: TGTGCCAGCAGCGTTGCGAGACTAGCGGGAGCCCCGGGCGGGGAGCTGTTTTTT

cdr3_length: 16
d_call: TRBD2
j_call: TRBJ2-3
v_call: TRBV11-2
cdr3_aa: CASSLGWLAEADTQYF
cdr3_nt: TGTGCCAGCAGCTTAGGCTGGCTAGCGGAAGCAGATACGCAGTATTTT

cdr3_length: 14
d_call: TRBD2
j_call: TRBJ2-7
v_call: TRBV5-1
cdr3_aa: CASSLASGGYEQYF
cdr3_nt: TGCGCCAGCAGCTTGGCTAGCGGGGGGTACGAGCAGTACTTC

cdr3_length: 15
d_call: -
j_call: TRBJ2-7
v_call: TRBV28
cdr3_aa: CASSLRGRGSYEQYF
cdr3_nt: TGTGCCAGCAGTTTAAGGGGCAGGGGCTCCTACGAGCAGTACTTC

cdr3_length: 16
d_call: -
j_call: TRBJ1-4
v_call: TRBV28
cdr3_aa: CASSSLLGLTNEKLFF
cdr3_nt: TGTGCCAGCAGTTCACTCCTCGGGCTAACTAATGAAAAACTGTTTTTT

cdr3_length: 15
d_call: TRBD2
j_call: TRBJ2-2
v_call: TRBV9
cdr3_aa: CASTASGANTGELFF
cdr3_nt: TGTGCCAGCACAGCTAGCGGAGCGAACACCGGGGAGCTGTTTTTT

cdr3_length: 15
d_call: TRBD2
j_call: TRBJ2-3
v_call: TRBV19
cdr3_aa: CASSIRRGGTDTQYF
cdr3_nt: TGTGCCAGTAGTATCCGGCGGGGGGGCACAGATACGCAGTATTTT

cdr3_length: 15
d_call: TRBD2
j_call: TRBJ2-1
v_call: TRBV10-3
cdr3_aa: CATQTGLAGANEQFF
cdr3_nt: TGTGCCACACAAACCGGGCTAGCGGGAGCCAATGAGCAGTTCTTC

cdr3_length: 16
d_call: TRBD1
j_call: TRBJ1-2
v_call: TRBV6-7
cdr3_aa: CASSCPDRSEDYGYTF
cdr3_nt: TGTGCCAGCAGTTGCCCGGACAGGAGCGAGGACTATGGCTACACCTTC